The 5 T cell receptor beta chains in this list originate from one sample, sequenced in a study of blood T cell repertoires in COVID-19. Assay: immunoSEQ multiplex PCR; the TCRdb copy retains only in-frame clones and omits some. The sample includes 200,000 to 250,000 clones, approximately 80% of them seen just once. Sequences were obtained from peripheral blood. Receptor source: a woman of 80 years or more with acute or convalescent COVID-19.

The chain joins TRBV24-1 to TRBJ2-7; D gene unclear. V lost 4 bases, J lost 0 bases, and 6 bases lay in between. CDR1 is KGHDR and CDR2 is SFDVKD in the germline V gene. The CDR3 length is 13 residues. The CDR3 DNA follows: TGTGCCACCAGTGACCATGTCTCCTACGAGCAGTACTTC. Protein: CATSDHVSYEQYF.

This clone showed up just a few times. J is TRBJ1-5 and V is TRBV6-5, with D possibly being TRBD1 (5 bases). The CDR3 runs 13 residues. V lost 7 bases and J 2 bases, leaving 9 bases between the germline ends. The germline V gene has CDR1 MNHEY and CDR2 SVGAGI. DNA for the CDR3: TGTGCCAGCAAAAAAGGGGGCAATCAGCCCCAGCATTTT. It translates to CASKKGGNQPQHF.

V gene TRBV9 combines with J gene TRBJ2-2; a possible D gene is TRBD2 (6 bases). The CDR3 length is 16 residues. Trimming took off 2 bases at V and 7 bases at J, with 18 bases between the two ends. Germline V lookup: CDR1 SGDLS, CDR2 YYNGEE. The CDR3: CASSVDWSGPHGELFF. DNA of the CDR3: TGTGCCAGCAGCGTCGACTGGAGCGGGCCGCACGGGGAGCTGTTTTTT.

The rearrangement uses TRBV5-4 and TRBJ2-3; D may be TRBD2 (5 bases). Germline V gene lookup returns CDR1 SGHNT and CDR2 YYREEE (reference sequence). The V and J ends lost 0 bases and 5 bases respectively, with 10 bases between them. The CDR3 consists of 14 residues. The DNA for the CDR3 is TGTGCCAGCAGCTTGGTGAGCGGTGGAGATACGCAGTATTTT. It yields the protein CASSLVSGGDTQYF. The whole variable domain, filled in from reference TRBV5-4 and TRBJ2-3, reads ETGVTQSPTHLIKTRGQQVTLRCSSQSGHNTVSWYQQALGQGPQFIFQYYREEENGRGNFPPRFSGLQFPNYSSELNVNALELDDSALYLCASSLVSGGDTQYFGPGTRLTVL.

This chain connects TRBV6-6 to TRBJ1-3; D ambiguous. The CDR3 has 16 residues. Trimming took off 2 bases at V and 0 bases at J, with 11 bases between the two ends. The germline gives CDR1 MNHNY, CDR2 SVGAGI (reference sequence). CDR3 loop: CASSYGRSDSGNTIYF. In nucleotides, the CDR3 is TGTGCCAGCAGTTACGGGCGTTCGGACTCTGGAAACACCATATATTTT.